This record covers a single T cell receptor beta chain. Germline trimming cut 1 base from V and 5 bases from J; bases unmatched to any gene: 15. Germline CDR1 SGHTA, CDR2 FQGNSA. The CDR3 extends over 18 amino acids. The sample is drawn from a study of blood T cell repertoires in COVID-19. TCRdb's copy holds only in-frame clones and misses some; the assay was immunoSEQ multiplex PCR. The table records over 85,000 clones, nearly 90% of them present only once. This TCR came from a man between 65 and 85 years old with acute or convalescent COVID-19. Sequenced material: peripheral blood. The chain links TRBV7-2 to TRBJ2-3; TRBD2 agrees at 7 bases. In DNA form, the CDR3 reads TGTGCCAGCAGCTTAGTTGGTCCTATGGCAGGGAGGGGAGATACGCAGTATTTT. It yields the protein CASSLVGPMAGRGDTQYF.